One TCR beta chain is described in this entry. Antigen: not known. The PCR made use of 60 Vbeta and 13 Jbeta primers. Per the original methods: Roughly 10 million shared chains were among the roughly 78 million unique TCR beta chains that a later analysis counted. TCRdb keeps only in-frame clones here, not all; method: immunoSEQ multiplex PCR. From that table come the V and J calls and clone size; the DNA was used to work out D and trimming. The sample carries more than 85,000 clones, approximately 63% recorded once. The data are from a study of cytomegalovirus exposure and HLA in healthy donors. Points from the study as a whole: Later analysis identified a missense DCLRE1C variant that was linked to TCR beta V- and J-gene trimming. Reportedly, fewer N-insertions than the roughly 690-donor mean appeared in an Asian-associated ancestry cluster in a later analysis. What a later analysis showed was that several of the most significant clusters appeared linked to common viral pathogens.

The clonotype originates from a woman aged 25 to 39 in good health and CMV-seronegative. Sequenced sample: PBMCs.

CDR3 nucleotide sequence: TGCGCCAGCAGGGGGACTAGCCCGGGTAATACGCAGTATTTT. Translated: CASRGTSPGNTQYF. The rearrangement links TRBV5-1 to TRBJ2-3; 9 bases are shared with TRBD2. CDR1 and CDR2 (germline): SGHRS, YFSETQ. This CDR3 is 14 amino acids long. Trimming cost V 5 bases and J 7 bases; bases outside gene matches: 8.